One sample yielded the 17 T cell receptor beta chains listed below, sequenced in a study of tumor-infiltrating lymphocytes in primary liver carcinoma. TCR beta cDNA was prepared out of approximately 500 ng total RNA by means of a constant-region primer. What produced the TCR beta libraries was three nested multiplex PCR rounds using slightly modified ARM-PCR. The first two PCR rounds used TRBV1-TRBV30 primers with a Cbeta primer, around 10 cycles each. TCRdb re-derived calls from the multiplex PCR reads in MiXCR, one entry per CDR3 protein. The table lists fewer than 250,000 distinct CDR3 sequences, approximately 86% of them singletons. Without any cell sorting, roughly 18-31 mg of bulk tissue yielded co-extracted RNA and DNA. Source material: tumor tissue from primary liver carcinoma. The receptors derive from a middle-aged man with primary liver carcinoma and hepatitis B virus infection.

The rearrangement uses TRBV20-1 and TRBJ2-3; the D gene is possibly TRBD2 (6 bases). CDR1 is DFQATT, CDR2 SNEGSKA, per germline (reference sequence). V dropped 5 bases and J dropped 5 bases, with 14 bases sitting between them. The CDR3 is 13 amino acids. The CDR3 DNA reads TGCAGTGCTGGAGGGCGGAATGGAGATACGCAGTATTTT. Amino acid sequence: CSAGGRNGDTQYF.

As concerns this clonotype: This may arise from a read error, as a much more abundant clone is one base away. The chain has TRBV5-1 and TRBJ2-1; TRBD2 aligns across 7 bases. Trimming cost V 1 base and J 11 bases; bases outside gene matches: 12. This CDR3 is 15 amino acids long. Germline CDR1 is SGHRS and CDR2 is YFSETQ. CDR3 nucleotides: TGCGCCAGCAGCTTGAATCCGAAAGCGGGGAATAAGCAGTTCTTC. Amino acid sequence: CASSLNPKAGNKQFF.

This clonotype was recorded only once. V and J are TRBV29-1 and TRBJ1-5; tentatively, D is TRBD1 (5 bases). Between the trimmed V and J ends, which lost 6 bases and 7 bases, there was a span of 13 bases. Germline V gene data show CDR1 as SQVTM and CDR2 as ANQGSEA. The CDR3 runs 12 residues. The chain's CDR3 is CSVGGTVQPQHF. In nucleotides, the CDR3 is TGCAGCGTCGGCGGGACGGTGCAGCCCCAGCATTTT.

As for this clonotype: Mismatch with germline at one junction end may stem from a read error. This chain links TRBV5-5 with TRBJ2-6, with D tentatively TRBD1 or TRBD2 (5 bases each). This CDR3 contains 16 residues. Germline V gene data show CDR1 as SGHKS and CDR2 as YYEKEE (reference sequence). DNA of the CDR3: TGTACCAGCAGCTTGGGGGTGTACTCTGGGGCCAAGGTCCTGACTTTC. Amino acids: CTSSLGVYSGAKVLTF.

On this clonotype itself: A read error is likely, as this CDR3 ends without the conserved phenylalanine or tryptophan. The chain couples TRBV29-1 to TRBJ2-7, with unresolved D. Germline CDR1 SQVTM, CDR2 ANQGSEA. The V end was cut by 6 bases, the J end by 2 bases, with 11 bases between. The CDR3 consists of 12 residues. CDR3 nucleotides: TGCAGCGTCCGAAATGGGGCCTACGAGCAGTACATC. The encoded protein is CSVRNGAYEQYI.

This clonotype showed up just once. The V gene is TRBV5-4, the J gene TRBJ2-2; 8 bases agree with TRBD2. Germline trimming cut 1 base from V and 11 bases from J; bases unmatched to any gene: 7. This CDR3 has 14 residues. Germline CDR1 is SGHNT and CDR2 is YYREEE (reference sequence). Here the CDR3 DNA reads TGTGCCAGCAGCTTGTCGGGAGGGCCCACCGAGCTGTTTTTT. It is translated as CASSLSGGPTELFF.

The CDR3 nucleotides are TGTGCCAGCAGCCTGGGGACAGGATGGGCAGATACGCAGTATTTT. It translates to CASSLGTGWADTQYF. The chain joins TRBV5-4 to TRBJ2-3; 8 bases line up with TRBD1. CDR3 length: 15 residues. V lost 4 bases and J lost 4; bases outside the gene matches: 8. Germline V gene sequence: CDR1 SGHNT, CDR2 YYREEE (reference sequence).

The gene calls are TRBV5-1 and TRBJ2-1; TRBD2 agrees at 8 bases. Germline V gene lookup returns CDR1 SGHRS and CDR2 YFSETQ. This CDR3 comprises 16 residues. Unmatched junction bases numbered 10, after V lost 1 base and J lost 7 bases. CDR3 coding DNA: TGCGCCAGCAGCTTGTCTTTAGCGGGAAGCGGTAATGAGCAGTTCTTC. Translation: CASSLSLAGSGNEQFF. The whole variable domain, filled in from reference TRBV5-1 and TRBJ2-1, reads KAGVTQTPRYLIKTRGQQVTLSCSPISGHRSVSWYQQTPGQGLQFLFEYFSETQRNKGNFPGRFSGRQFSNSRSEMNVSTLELGDSALYLCASSLSLAGSGNEQFFGPGTRLTVL.

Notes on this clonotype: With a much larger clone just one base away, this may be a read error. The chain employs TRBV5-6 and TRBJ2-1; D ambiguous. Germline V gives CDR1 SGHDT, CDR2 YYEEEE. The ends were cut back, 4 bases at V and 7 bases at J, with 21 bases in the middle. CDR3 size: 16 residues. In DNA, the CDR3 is TGTGCCAGCAGCCCTAGGTACGACCTCTTGTGGAATGAGCAGTTCTTC. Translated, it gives CASSPRYDLLWNEQFF. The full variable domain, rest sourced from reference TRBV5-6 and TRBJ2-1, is DAGVTQSPTHLIKTRGQQVTLRCSPKSGHDTVSWYQQALGQGPQFIFQYYEEEERQRGNFPDRFSGHQFPNYSSELNVNALLLGDSALYLCASSPRYDLLWNEQFFGPGTRLTVL.

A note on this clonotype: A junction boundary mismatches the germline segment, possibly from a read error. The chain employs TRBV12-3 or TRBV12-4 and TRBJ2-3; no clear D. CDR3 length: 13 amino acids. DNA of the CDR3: TGTGCCAGTAGTTTGAGGCTAAAGGGTACTCAGTATTTT. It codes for CASSLRLKGTQYF.

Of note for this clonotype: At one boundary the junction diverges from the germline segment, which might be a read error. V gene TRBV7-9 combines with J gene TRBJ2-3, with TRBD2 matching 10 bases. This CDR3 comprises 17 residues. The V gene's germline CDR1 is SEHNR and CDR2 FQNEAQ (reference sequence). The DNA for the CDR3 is TGTACCAGCAGCCGGTCGATGGATAGCGGGAGGACAGATACGCAGTATTTT. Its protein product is CTSSRSMDSGRTDTQYF.

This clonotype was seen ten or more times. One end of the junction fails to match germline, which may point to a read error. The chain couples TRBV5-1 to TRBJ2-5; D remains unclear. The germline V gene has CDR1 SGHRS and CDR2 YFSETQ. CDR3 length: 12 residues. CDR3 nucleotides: TGTGCCAGCAGCTTAGAAGGAGAGACCCAGTACTTC. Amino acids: CASSLEGETQYF.

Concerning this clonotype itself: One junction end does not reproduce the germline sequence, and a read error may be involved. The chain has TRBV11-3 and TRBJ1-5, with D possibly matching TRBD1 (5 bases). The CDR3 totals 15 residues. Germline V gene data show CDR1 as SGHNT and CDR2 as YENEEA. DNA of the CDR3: TGTGCCAGCAACTTAGTTCTGGGGGTAGCTCAGCCCCAGAATTTT. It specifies CASNLVLGVAQPQNF.

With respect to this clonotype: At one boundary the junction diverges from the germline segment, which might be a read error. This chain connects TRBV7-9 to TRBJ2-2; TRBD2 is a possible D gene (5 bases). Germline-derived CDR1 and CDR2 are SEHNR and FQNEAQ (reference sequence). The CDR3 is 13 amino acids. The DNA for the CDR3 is TGTGCCAGCAGTGAGGATGGCGCCGGGGAGCTGTTATTT. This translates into CASSEDGAGELLF.

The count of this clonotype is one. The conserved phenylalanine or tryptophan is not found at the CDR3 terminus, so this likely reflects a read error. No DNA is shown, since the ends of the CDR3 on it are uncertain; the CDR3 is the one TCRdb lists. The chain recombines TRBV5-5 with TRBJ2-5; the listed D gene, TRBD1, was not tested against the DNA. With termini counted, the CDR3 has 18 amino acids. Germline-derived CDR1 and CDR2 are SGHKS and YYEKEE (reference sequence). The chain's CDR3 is CASSLGLIGTEYQETQYY.

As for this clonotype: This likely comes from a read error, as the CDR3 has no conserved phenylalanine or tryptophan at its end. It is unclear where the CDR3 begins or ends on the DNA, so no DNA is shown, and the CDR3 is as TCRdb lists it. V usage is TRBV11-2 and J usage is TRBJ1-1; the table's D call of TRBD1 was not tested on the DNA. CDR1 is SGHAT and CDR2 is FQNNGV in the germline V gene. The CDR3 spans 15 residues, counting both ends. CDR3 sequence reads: CASSWDRGLYTERIV.

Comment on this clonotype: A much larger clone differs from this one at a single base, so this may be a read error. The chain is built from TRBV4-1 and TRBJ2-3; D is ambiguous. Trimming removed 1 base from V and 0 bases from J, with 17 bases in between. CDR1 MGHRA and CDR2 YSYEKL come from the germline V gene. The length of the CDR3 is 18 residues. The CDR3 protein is CASSQGGSLVTSTDTQYF. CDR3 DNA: TGCGCCAGCAGCCAAGGTGGCAGCTTGGTCACTAGCACAGATACGCAGTATTTT.